This T cell receptor (beta chain) was recorded in a study of regulatory T cells in long-lasting Graves disease (dated by TCRdb to about 2021). Background on the whole study: To count as having persistent Graves' disease, a patient had to have received antithyroid drug treatment for over 5 years with TSH receptor autoantibodies remaining persistently positive. Patients with persistent Graves' disease were compared with patients with newly diagnosed Graves' disease using TCR sequencing and RNA sequencing of peripheral blood. The study was conducted in China and was registered as a clinical trial. A total of 35 or so samples underwent TCR sequencing: about 13 from persistent and about 20 from newly diagnosed Graves' disease patients. In the clinical cohort, patients with persistent Graves' disease had used antithyroid drugs for an average of about 9.4 years.

With regard to this clonotype: Its antigen has not been determined. Base-call qualities are not available, and no considerably larger clone is one nucleotide away.

V and J are truncated by 2 bases and 6 bases respectively, leaving an intervening sequence of 14 bases. CDR1 and CDR2, per the germline V gene, are MGHRA and YSYEKL. Counted from cysteine to phenylalanine, this CDR3 has 14 amino acids. Only the CDR3 part of the read is kept: 42 bases, read in frame from the first base. Overall results and qualifications from the work: Only peripheral blood was studied, because thyroid tissue, the primary lesion, was inaccessible. The authors noted that the small sample size was a limitation that may lower accuracy. Patients with persistent disease shared more public clonotypes (around 3,000) than newly diagnosed patients did (about 1,000). Compared with newly diagnosed patients, patients with persistent Graves' disease had lower TCR Shannon entropy and fewer highly expanded clones, which suggests clonal expansion. Preferential use of TRBV28, TRBJ1-2 and TRBJ2-5 was observed in persistent disease, whereas TRBV20-1 and TRBJ2-1 were favored in newly diagnosed disease. Only the TCR beta chain was sequenced and analyzed.

The library was obtained by multiplex PCR. The sequencing machine was an Illumina HiSeq 4000. iRepertoire HTBI primers and Arm-PCR amplification of CDR3 regions were used to construct TCR beta libraries. Before sequencing, the PCR products underwent gel purification. The study's processing was this. Across samples, 60 to 70 TRBV and over 11 TRBJ segments were identified and used for gene usage analysis of CDR3 amino acid clonotypes. COPE and FqMerger were used to merge filtered high-quality paired reads into contigs. BLAST was used to align contigs to IMGT TRBV, TRBD and TRBJ reference genes, with CDR3 defined following IMGT. Highly expanded clones were defined as clonotypes with a frequency above 0.1%. Shannon entropy was used to measure repertoire diversity, and the Gini coefficient was used to measure V-J evenness. Clonotypes shared by more than one individual were considered public. Clones were called with MiXCR by TCRdb after fastp trimmed the public reads at Q25, and only in-frame beta chains were retained. Records with the same CDR3 protein are collapsed into one entry carrying the most frequent genes and DNA. It is TCRdb's table, rather than the study itself, that gives the V and J calls and clone size. Recorded for this sample are some 440,000 distinct CDR3 sequences; roughly 20% of them occurred a single time. The top ten hold about 8.3% of the sample.

The time point label on this specimen signifies: persistent/refractory GD, antithyroid drugs over 5 years with positive TRAb. For both TCR sequencing and RNA sequencing, RNA was extracted from PBMCs using TRIzol. The diagnosis of Graves' disease was made according to American Thyroid Association guidelines. Patients for the study were recruited at an endocrinology department in Xi'an, China. From each patient, around 9.3 milliliters of peripheral blood was collected into an EDTA anticoagulant tube. Ficoll Paque Plus density gradient separation was used to isolate PBMCs, and no further T cell sorting was performed. RNA quality was checked with an Agilent 2100 Bioanalyzer and agarose gel, and concentration with a NanoDrop 2000.

The sample in question was peripheral blood mononuclear cells (PBMCs), obtained when the disease was refractory, from a patient treated with antithyroid drugs. The chain is assembled from TRBV4-1 and TRBJ2-7; matching of 6 bases hints at TRBD2 as the D gene. The clonotype was recovered from a female donor with Graves disease. The CDR3 protein: CASSQPWRDGEQYF. The nucleotide sequence reads as follows: TGCGCCAGCAGCCAACCTTGGCGGGACGGCGAGCAGTACTTC.